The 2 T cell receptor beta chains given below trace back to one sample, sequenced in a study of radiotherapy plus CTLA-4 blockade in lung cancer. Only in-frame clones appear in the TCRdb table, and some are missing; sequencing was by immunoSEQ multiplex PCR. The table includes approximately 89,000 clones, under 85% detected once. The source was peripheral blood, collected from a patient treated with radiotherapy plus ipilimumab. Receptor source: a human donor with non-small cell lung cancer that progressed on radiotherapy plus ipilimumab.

The CDR3 region has the DNA TGTGCCAGCAGTACCTTTTCGACAGGCCCCCTCACAGATACGCAGTATTTT. It encodes CASSTFSTGPLTDTQYF. J is TRBJ2-3 and V is TRBV27, with D perhaps matching TRBD1 (6 bases). The V gene's germline CDR1 is MNHEY and CDR2 SMNVEV (reference sequence). V was cut by 5 bases and J by 2 bases, with 20 bases left in between. CDR3 length: 17 amino acids.

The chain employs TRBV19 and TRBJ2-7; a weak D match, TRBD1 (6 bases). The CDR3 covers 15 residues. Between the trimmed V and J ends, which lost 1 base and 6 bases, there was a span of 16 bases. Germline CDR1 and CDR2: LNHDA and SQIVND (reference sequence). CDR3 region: CASSIGGGRVLEQYF. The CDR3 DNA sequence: TGTGCCAGTAGTATAGGAGGGGGTAGGGTCCTCGAGCAGTACTTC.